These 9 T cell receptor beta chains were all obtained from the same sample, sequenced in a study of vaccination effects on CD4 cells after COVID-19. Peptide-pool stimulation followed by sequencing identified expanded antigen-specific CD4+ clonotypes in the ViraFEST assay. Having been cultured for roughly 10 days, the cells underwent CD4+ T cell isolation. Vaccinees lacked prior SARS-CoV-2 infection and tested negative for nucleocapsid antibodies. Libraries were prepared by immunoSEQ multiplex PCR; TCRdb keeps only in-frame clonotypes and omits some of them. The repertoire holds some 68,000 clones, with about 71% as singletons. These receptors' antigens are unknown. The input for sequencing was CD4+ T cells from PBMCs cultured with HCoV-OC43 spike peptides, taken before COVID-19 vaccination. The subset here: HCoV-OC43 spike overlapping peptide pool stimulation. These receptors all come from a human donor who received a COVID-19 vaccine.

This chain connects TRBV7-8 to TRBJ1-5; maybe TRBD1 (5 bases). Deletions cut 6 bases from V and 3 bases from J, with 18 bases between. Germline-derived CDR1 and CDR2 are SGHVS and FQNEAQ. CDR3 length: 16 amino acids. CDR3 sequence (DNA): TGTGCCAGCAGTTCTCTTACGGGGCAGATCAATCAGCCCCAGCATTTT. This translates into CASSSLTGQINQPQHF.

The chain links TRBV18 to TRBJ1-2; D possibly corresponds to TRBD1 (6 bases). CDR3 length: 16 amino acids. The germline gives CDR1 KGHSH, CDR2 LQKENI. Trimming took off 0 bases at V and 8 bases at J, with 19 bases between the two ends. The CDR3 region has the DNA TGTGCCAGCTCACCACCGGTGTCACGGGGGGCGGAGGGCTACACCTTC. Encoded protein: CASSPPVSRGAEGYTF. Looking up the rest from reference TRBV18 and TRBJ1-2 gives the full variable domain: NAGVMQNPRHLVRRRGQEARLRCSPMKGHSHVYWYRQLPEEGLKFMVYLQKENIIDESGMPKERFSAEFPKEGPSILRIQQVVRGDSAAYFCASSPPVSRGAEGYTFGSGTRLTVV.

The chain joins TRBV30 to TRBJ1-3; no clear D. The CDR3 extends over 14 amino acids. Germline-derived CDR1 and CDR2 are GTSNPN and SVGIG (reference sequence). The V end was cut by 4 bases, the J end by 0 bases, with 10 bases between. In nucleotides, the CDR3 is TGTGCCTGGACTCAGGACTCCTCTGGAAACACCATATATTTT. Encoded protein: CAWTQDSSGNTIYF.

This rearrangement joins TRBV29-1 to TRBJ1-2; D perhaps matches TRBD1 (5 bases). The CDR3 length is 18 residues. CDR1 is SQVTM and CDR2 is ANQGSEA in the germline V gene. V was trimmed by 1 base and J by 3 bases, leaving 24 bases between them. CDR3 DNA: TGCAGCGTTGAAGCCCCCCCGGGGGACCCCTCGGGCTACTATGGCTACACCTTC. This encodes CSVEAPPGDPSGYYGYTF.

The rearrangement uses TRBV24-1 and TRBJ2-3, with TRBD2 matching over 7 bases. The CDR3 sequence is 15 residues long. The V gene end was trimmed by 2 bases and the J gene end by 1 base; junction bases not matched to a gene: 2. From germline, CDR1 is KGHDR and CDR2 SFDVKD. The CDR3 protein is CATSDWGGRTDTQYF. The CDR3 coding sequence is TGTGCCACCAGTGATTGGGGGGGTCGCACAGATACGCAGTATTTT.

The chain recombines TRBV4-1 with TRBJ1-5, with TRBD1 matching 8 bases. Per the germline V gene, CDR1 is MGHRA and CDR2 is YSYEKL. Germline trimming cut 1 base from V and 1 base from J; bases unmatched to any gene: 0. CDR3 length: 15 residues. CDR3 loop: CASSQGQGSNQPQHF. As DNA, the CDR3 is TGCGCCAGCAGCCAAGGACAGGGGAGCAATCAGCCCCAGCATTTT.

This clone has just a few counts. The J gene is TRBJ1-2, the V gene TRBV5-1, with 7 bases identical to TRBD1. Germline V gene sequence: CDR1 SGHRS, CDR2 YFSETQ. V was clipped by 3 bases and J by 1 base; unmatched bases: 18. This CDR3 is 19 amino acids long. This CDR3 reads CASSWNVRQGNIGNYGYTF. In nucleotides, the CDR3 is TGCGCCAGCAGCTGGAATGTACGACAGGGTAACATCGGTAACTATGGCTACACCTTC.

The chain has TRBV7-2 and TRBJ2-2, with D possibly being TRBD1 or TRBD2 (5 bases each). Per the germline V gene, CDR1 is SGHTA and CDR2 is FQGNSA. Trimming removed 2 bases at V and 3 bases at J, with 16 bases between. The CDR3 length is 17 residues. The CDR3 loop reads CASSLLGTKEYTGELFF. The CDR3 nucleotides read TGTGCCAGCAGCTTATTGGGGACGAAGGAGTACACCGGGGAGCTGTTTTTT.

CDR3 region: CASKEPGLAVKSSYNEQFF. DNA for the CDR3: TGTGCCAGCAAAGAACCGGGACTAGCGGTAAAAAGCTCCTACAATGAGCAGTTCTTC. The chain carries TRBV2 and TRBJ2-1, with 11 bases fitting TRBD2. Trimming cost V 7 bases and J 0 bases; bases outside gene matches: 14. Germline CDR1 SNHLY, CDR2 FYNNEI. This CDR3 comprises 19 residues.